This T cell receptor (beta chain) was captured in a study of T cell responses to AZD1222 COVID-19 vaccine. Looking at the study overall: Timing groups of about 4 and about 12 weeks for second doses were pooled. Study-wide points: Among spike-specific TCRs, nearly half reportedly target unmutated variant regions. Mostly white British, mostly female donors; authors suggested clonal diversity may be underestimated.

Some clones are missing from TCRdb's copy, which holds only in-frame ones; the method was immunoSEQ multiplex PCR. Here the sample spans some 120,000 clones, around 93% being singletons. The germline V gene has CDR1 LGHDT and CDR2 YNNKEL (reference sequence). The CDR3 totals 15 residues. The junction had 6 bases not matched to a gene; V was cut back by 4 bases and J by 5 bases. For this clone: The antigen is unknown.

This sequence originates from an adult in good health. This chain joins TRBV3-1 (or the pseudogene TRBV3-2) and TRBJ2-2; TRBD1 aligns across 8 bases. The specimen comprised peripheral blood, sampled on day 0 of AZD1222 vaccination. The CDR3: CASSPDRGMTGELFF. The CDR3 DNA sequence: TGTGCCAGCAGCCCCGACAGGGGAATGACCGGGGAGCTGTTTTTT.